This T cell receptor (beta chain) was captured in a study of graft-versus-host responses after intestinal transplantation listed by TCRdb under 2021. Broadly, across the study: Recipients received multivisceral, liver-intestinal, or isolated intestinal transplants. Anti-thymocyte globulin induction was given to all recipients, followed by maintenance tacrolimus and steroids for approximately three years. After intestinal transplantation, graft-versus-host and host-versus-graft alloreactive T cell clones in the graft, circulation and bone marrow were tracked using bulk TCR-beta CDR3 sequencing. Alloreactive clones were identified by sequencing pre-transplant mixed lymphocyte reaction products and comparing these products with unstimulated pre-transplant donor and recipient T cells. The cohort enrolled 20 to 30 intestinal transplant recipients including one retransplant, and 3 patients lacking pretransplant specimens were excluded. A peak of at least 4% donor T cells among recipient peripheral blood mononuclear cells was the definition used for donor T cell macrochimerism. Instead of going to the commercial service, samples from a few later patients were sequenced in-house on an Illumina MiSeq and processed with MiXCR. Here is what the overall study found, with its caveats: Early after transplant, peak levels of circulating GvH clones were found to be associated with declines in HvG clones. Conclusions were limited by the relatively low number and heterogeneity of intestinal transplant patients. GvH clones were detected in recipient bone marrow, and some appeared earlier in ileal mucosa or blood, consistent with an intestinal mucosal origin. In the allografts of patients with donor T cell macrochimerism, GvH to HvG T cell clonal ratios were high.

V ends up 3 bases short and J 10 bases short, with an unmatched junction base count of 10. Based on the germline V gene, the CDR1 and CDR2 sequences are MGHRA and YSYEKL. Reading from cysteine to phenylalanine, the CDR3 counts 14 amino acids. Only the CDR3 portion is preserved as DNA: 42 bases, with reading frame beginning at the first base. Libraries came from the immunoSEQ multiplex PCR assay. For most patients, genomic DNA was isolated with the Qiagen DNeasy Blood and Tissue Kit and shipped frozen to Adaptive Biotechnologies for TCR sequencing. For most patients, high-throughput TCR-beta CDR3 sequencing of genomic DNA was performed by Adaptive Biotechnologies. Concerning the study's data processing: TCR sequencing data for some 17 patients were retrieved from Adaptive's ImmunoSEQ software; three other patients were processed with MiXCR and VDJtools. CD4 versus CD8 sorting errors were corrected by removing sequences found in both subsets at a frequency ratio below 5:1. CDR3 nucleotide sequences shared between donor and recipient were removed because their origin could not be assigned. To be classed as alloreactive, a clone needed at least 2-fold expansion over unstimulated cells and a minimum CFSE-low frequency of 0.002% (template counts) or 0.001% (read counts). Clones were considered mappable if detected in sequenced pre-transplant spleen, lymph node, or MLR CFSE-low populations of the donor or recipient. The cumulative frequency of alloreactive clones was calculated as a percentage of all sequences, weighted by copy number. Drawn from immuneACCESS, this table holds only the in-frame rearrangements with V and J called that TCRdb kept. Clones are partly lost; checked studies trace under half to an unresolved V gene and leave the rest unexplained. The V and J calls and clone size are taken from that table; D and trimming were inferred from the DNA. Across this sample there are about 66,000 clones, with around 91% seen only once. The top ten clonotypes cover 1.3% of the sample.

Comment on this clone: Its antigen is not yet known. Base qualities are not at hand, and no much larger clone is one base apart.

The sample's time point label is to be understood as: cells obtained before transplantation from donor or recipient. CD3+CD4+ and CD3+CD8+ populations were FACS-sorted from unstimulated pre-transplant donor and recipient cells taken from spleen or lymph nodes. This receptor chain uses TRBV4-1 and TRBJ1-1; TRBD1 matches 8 bases in the middle. The sequence derives from a human donor who received an intestinal transplant. The sequencing used unstimulated CD8+ T cells sorted from spleen or lymph node cells, collected before intestinal transplant. The bases read TGCGCCAGCAGCCAGACAGGGGAGGGGAGGGGAGCTTTCTTT. This is translated as CASSQTGEGRGAFF.